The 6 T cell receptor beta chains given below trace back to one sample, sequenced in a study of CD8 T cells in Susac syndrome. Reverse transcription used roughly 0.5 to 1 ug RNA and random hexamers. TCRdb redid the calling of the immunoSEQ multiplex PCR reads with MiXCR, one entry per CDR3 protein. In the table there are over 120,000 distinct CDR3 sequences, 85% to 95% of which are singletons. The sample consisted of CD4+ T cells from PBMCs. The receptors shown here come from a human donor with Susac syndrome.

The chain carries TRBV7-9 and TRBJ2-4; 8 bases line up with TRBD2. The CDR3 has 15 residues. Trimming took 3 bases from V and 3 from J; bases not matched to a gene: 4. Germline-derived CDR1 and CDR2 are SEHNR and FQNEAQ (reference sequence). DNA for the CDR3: TGTGCCAGCAGCTTGGCGGGGGGAAGCAAAAACATTCAGTACTTC. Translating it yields CASSLAGGSKNIQYF.

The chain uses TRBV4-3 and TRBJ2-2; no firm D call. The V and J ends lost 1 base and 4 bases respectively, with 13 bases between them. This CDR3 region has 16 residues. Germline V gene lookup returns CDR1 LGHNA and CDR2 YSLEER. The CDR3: CASSQVSRSITGELFF. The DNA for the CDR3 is TGCGCCAGCAGCCAAGTCAGCAGGTCTATCACCGGGGAGCTGTTTTTT.

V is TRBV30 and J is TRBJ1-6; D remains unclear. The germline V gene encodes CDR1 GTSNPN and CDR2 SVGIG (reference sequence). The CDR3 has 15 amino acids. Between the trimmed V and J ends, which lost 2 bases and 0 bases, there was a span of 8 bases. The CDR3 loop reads CAWSSRSSYNSPLHF. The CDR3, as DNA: TGTGCCTGGAGTTCAAGGAGCTCCTATAATTCACCCCTCCACTTT.

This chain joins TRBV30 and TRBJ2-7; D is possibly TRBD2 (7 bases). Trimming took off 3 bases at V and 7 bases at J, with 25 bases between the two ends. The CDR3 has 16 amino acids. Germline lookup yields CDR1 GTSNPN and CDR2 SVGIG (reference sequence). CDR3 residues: CAWSRRRGQISLEQYF. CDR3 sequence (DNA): TGTGCCTGGAGCAGACGGCGGGGGCAAATTTCGCTGGAGCAGTACTTC.

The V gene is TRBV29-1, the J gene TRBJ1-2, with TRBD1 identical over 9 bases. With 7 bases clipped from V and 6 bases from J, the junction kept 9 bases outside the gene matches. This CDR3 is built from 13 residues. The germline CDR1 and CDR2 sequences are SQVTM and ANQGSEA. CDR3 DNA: TGCAGCGGGGGACAGGGCGTTATGGATGGCTACACCTTC. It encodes CSGGQGVMDGYTF. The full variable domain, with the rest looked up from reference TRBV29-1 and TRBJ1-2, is SAVISQKPSRDICQRGTSLTIQCQVDSQVTMMFWYRQQPGQSLTLIATANQGSEATYESGFVIDKFPISRPNLTFSTLTVSNMSPEDSSIYLCSGGQGVMDGYTFGSGTRLTVV.

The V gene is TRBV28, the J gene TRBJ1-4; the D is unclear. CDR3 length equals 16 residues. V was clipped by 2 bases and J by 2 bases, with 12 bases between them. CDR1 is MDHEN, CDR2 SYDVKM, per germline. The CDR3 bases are TGTGCCAGCAGTTTACGGGGTTGGTCGACTAATGAAAAACTGTTTTTT. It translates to CASSLRGWSTNEKLFF.